Listed here are 30 T cell receptor beta chains from one sample, sequenced in a study of blood T cell repertoires in COVID-19 (dated by TCRdb to about 2020). The method behind the library was the immunoSEQ multiplex PCR assay. TCRdb holds this immuneACCESS table with in-frame rearrangements only. Some clones are missing; in checked studies, unresolved V genes explain under half, and the rest has no known cause. This sample comprises 250,000 to 350,000 clones, around 89% of them detected only once. Around 2.9% of the sample belongs to the ten largest clones. Sequencing was performed on PBMCs or T cells enriched from blood (not recorded which). The receptors were sampled from a woman aged 45 to 65 who had recovered from COVID-19.

This clone was picked up one time. The chain employs TRBV28 and TRBJ1-4, with 10 bases fitting TRBD1. Germline assignment: CDR1 MDHEN and CDR2 SYDVKM. There are 16 residues in the CDR3. J lost 5 bases, V lost 4 bases, and 7 bases had no gene match. CDR3 nucleotides: TGTGCCAGCAGTTCCACAGGACAGGGGGAGAATGAAAAACTGTTTTTT. It specifies CASSSTGQGENEKLFF. Complete variable domain (other parts from reference TRBV28 and TRBJ1-4): DVKVTQSSRYLVKRTGEKVFLECVQDMDHENMFWYRQDPGLGLRLIYFSYDVKMKEKGDIPEGYSVSREKKERFSLILESASTNQTSMYLCASSSTGQGENEKLFFGSGTQLSVL.

In DNA form, the CDR3 reads TGTGCCAGCCGCTCCGGGACTAGCGGGAGGGCCAGCTCCTCCAGCACAGATACGCAGTATTTT. Protein product: CASRSGTSGRASSSSTDTQYF. The chain carries TRBV7-3 and TRBJ2-3, with 16 nucleotides matching TRBD2. V shed 8 bases and J 0 bases; nucleotides not matched to a gene: 17. CDR1 SGHTA and CDR2 FQGTGA come from the germline V gene. The CDR3 spans 21 residues.

On this clone: Distinct nucleotide sequences in the sample also encode this CDR3. V usage is TRBV18 and J usage is TRBJ1-4, with 9 bases that match TRBD1. Germline V gene data show CDR1 as KGHSH and CDR2 as LQKENI. This CDR3 is 15 amino acids long. V was clipped by 0 bases and J by 5 bases; unmatched bases: 1. In DNA, the CDR3 is TGTGCCAGCTCACCACCGGGGACAGGGAATGAAAAACTGTTTTTT. Its translation is CASSPPGTGNEKLFF.

The J gene is TRBJ1-1, the V gene TRBV19; 7 bases fit TRBD1. CDR1 LNHDA and CDR2 SQIVND come from the germline V gene (reference sequence). This CDR3 has 16 residues. J lost 1 base, V lost 8 bases, and 13 bases had no gene match. In nucleotides, the CDR3 is TGTGCCAGTTCACGCGGGGGGGGACAGAGGAACACTGAAGCTTTCTTT. Translated, it gives CASSRGGGQRNTEAFF.

This clone was seen only a few times. The chain links TRBV5-1 to TRBJ2-6; 11 nucleotides align to TRBD1. Germline V CDR1 and CDR2: SGHRS, YFSETQ. The CDR3 is 18 residues long. The V and J ends lost 3 bases and 4 bases, in that order; junction bases with no gene match: 9. The CDR3 DNA reads TGCGCCAGCAGCTCACGTAGGACAGGGGGCGCGGGGGCCAACGTCCTGACTTTC. It yields the protein CASSSRRTGGAGANVLTF.

This rearrangement joins TRBV9 to TRBJ2-3; TRBD2 aligns across 13 bases. CDR3 length equals 16 residues. The germline V gene encodes CDR1 SGDLS and CDR2 YYNGEE. V was pared by 4 bases and J by 6 bases, with 8 bases of the junction left unmatched. DNA for the CDR3: TGTGCCAGCAGCCCAAGGACTAGCGGGGGTTCCGATACGCAGTATTTT. It yields the protein CASSPRTSGGSDTQYF.

For the CDR3, the DNA is TGTGCCACATTGCCGGGGACTAAGGGTAGGAAAGAGAACACTGAAGCTTTCTTT. Amino acid sequence: CATLPGTKGRKENTEAFF. The chain joins TRBV10-3 to TRBJ1-1, with D perhaps matching TRBD1 (5 bases). The V end lost 10 bases, the J end lost 1 base, and 28 bases lay between the germline ends. CDR1 and CDR2 (germline): ENHRY, SYGVKD. The CDR3 covers 18 residues.

The rearrangement uses TRBV2 and TRBJ2-3, with TRBD2 matching 7 bases. The germline V gene encodes CDR1 SNHLY and CDR2 FYNNEI. Trimming cost V 7 bases and J 4 bases; bases outside gene matches: 5. The CDR3 covers 13 residues. The CDR3, as DNA: TGTGCCAGCAAGAGACTAGCCCCAGATACGCAGTATTTT. Its translation: CASKRLAPDTQYF.

The rearrangement uses TRBV28 and TRBJ1-2, with 10 bases that match TRBD1. The CDR3 loop spans 16 amino acids. V shed 5 bases, J shed 0 bases, and the junction held 6 bases outside the gene matches. Germline V gives CDR1 MDHEN, CDR2 SYDVKM. For the CDR3, the DNA is TGTGCCAGCAGTATCGTGGGGACAGGGGCTAACTATGGCTACACCTTC. Protein sequence: CASSIVGTGANYGYTF.

The chain combines TRBV7-9 with TRBJ1-1; D ambiguous. The V end was cut by 1 base, the J end by 8 bases, with 8 bases between. This CDR3 has 12 residues. CDR1 is SEHNR, CDR2 FQNEAQ, per germline (reference sequence). In nucleotides, the CDR3 is TGTGCCAGCAGCTTAGTCTCCCCGGAAGCTTTCTTT. Residues: CASSLVSPEAFF.

J is TRBJ1-2 and V is TRBV2, with D possibly TRBD1 on 5 matching bases. The CDR3 loop spans 14 amino acids. V was trimmed by 2 bases and J by 0 bases, leaving 7 bases between them. Germline V gene sequence: CDR1 SNHLY, CDR2 FYNNEI. The CDR3 DNA reads TGTGCCAGCAGTGAACAGGGTTCTAACTATGGCTACACCTTC. Translated, it gives CASSEQGSNYGYTF.

The rearrangement links TRBV9 to TRBJ2-5, with 8 positions matching TRBD1. Germline lookup yields CDR1 SGDLS and CDR2 YYNGEE. Trimming took 3 bases from V and 7 from J; bases not matched to a gene: 17. The CDR3 covers 17 residues. CDR3 sequence (DNA): TGTGCCAGCAGCGCCAAGCCAAGTACAGGGGGGACGGGGACCCAGTACTTC. Translation gives CASSAKPSTGGTGTQYF.

This clone was counted a single time. The rearrangement links TRBV3-1 (or the pseudogene TRBV3-2) to TRBJ2-3; possibly TRBD2 for D (5 bases). The V gene's germline CDR1 is LGHDT and CDR2 YNNKEL (reference sequence). This CDR3 contains 15 residues. The germline V and J ends were trimmed by 1 base and 2 bases, with 10 bases remaining between them. In nucleotides, the CDR3 is TGTGCCAGCAGCCAAGGGGAGCGGCTCACAGATACGCAGTATTTT. It specifies CASSQGERLTDTQYF.

The chain carries TRBV28 and TRBJ2-1, with TRBD2 matching over 8 bases. The germline V gene encodes CDR1 MDHEN and CDR2 SYDVKM. Losses at the gene ends were 4 bases for V and 5 bases for J; bases not matched to a gene: 7. The CDR3 extends over 15 amino acids. CDR3 nucleotide sequence: TGTGCCAGCAGTTCCCCAGCGGGAGTCAACAATGAGCAGTTCTTC. Amino acids: CASSSPAGVNNEQFF.

This chain joins TRBV18 and TRBJ1-2; 10 bases line up with TRBD1. V shed 2 bases, J shed 4 bases, and the junction held 4 bases outside the gene matches. The length of the CDR3 is 15 residues. Germline CDR1 and CDR2: KGHSH and LQKENI. CDR3 nucleotides: TGTGCCAGCTCACCAGGACAGGGGGGGAGCTATGGCTACACCTTC. Amino acids: CASSPGQGGSYGYTF. Supplemented by reference TRBV18 and TRBJ1-2, the full variable domain reads NAGVMQNPRHLVRRRGQEARLRCSPMKGHSHVYWYRQLPEEGLKFMVYLQKENIIDESGMPKERFSAEFPKEGPSILRIQQVVRGDSAAYFCASSPGQGGSYGYTFGSGTRLTVV.

Only one count was recorded for this clone. The V call is TRBV25-1, the J call TRBJ1-3; 9 nucleotides agree with TRBD1. The ends lost 4 bases at V and 0 bases at J; junction bases unmatched: 7. The CDR3 is 17 residues long. Germline CDR1 MGHDK, CDR2 SYGVNS. The CDR3 region is CASSVGTGTSSGNTIYF. The CDR3, as DNA: TGTGCCAGCAGTGTAGGGACAGGGACGAGCTCTGGAAACACCATATATTTT. Looking up the rest from reference TRBV25-1 and TRBJ1-3 gives the full variable domain: EADIYQTPRYLVIGTGKKITLECSQTMGHDKMYWYQQDPGMELHLIHYSYGVNSTEKGDLSSESTVSRIRTEHFPLTLESARPSHTSQYLCASSVGTGTSSGNTIYFGEGSWLTVV.

The rearrangement joins TRBV6-5 to TRBJ1-4; D is unresolved. Looked up from germline, CDR1 is MNHEY and CDR2 is SVGAGI. V gave up 11 bases and J gave up 4 bases, with 8 bases separating them. The CDR3 is made up of 11 amino acids. The CDR3 nucleotides are TGTGCCGGCCAGGTTAATGAAAAACTGTTTTTT. It encodes CAGQVNEKLFF.

The chain employs TRBV23-1 and TRBJ1-1; weak D call: TRBD1 (5 bases). TRBV23-1 is given ORF status, its function remaining uncertain. The CDR3 contains 17 residues. The ends were cut back, 0 bases at V and 5 bases at J, with 19 bases in the middle. In DNA form, the CDR3 reads TGCGCCAGCAGTCAATCCTCCCCGGGCAGGGTGAGGACTGAAGCTTTCTTT. It encodes CASSQSSPGRVRTEAFF.

The chain carries TRBV10-3 and TRBJ2-5; TRBD2 matches at 11 bases. The CDR3 runs 13 residues. The V and J ends lost 10 bases and 2 bases, in that order; junction bases with no gene match: 3. The V gene's germline CDR1 is ENHRY and CDR2 SYGVKD. This CDR3 reads CATWTSGQETQYF. As DNA, the CDR3 is TGTGCCACTTGGACTAGCGGGCAAGAGACCCAGTACTTC.

The J gene is TRBJ2-1, the V gene TRBV9, with TRBD1 matching 10 bases. This CDR3 has 15 amino acids. V trimming: 0 bases; J trimming: 10 bases; junction bases outside the gene matches: 7. CDR1 is SGDLS and CDR2 is YYNGEE in the germline V gene. Here the CDR3 DNA reads TGTGCCAGCAGCGTAGCGGGACAGGGGCAAAAGGAGCAGTTCTTC. Its protein is CASSVAGQGQKEQFF.

This chain links TRBV20-1 with TRBJ2-1; 8 nucleotides align to TRBD1. The V segment lost 5 bases and the J segment 8 bases; nucleotides outside the gene matches: 2. Germline values: CDR1 DFQATT, CDR2 SNEGSKA (reference sequence). This CDR3 has 11 amino acids. The CDR3 here is CSADRGDEQFF. The CDR3 DNA is TGCAGTGCTGACAGGGGTGATGAGCAGTTCTTC.

The chain carries TRBV7-9 and TRBJ2-7; maybe TRBD1 (6 bases). V dropped 6 bases and J dropped 7 bases, with 19 bases sitting between them. Germline CDR1 reads SEHNR; CDR2 reads FQNEAQ (reference sequence). The CDR3 spans 14 residues. The CDR3 region is CASSMKGVVGEQYF. CDR3 bases: TGTGCCAGCAGTATGAAGGGGGTCGTGGGAGAGCAGTACTTC.

This clone was seen a few times. The V call is TRBV4-3, the J call TRBJ1-5, with D possibly being TRBD1 (6 bases). Trimming shortened V by 0 bases and J by 6 bases, and 12 bases separated the two germline ends. The germline CDR1 and CDR2 sequences are LGHNA and YSLEER. CDR3 length equals 15 residues. In DNA form, the CDR3 reads TGCGCCAGCAGCCAAGATGGCAGGGGTAGTCAGCCCCAGCATTTT. This codes for CASSQDGRGSQPQHF.

The chain joins TRBV7-9 to TRBJ1-5; D is possibly TRBD1 (5 bases). This CDR3 comprises 14 residues. Germline CDR1 and CDR2: SEHNR and FQNEAQ (reference sequence). Trimming left V 2 bases short and J 7 bases short, with 12 bases between. CDR3 in amino acids: CASSLTGVGQPQHF. The DNA for the CDR3 is TGTGCCAGCAGCTTAACGGGGGTCGGGCAGCCCCAGCATTTT. Full variable domain (outside the CDR3, taken from reference TRBV7-9 and TRBJ1-5): DTGVSQNPRHKITKRGQNVTFRCDPISEHNRLYWYRQTLGQGPEFLTYFQNEAQLEKSRLLSDRFSAERPKGSFSTLEIQRTEQGDSAMYLCASSLTGVGQPQHFGDGTRLSIL.

CDR3 nucleotides: TGTGCCAGCAGCTTAGCCGGTGGGGGGATTTATGGCTACACCTTC. Translation gives CASSLAGGGIYGYTF. V usage is TRBV7-2 and J usage is TRBJ1-2; a weak D match, TRBD1 (5 bases). The CDR3 has 15 residues. V lost 0 bases to trimming and J lost 5 bases, with 13 bases between them. Germline V gives CDR1 SGHTA, CDR2 FQGNSA.

This sequence joins TRBV24-1 and TRBJ1-6; a possible D gene is TRBD1 (6 bases). The length of the CDR3 is 16 residues. The V end was cut by 10 bases, the J end by 4 bases, with 19 bases between. CDR1 and CDR2 from the germline V gene are KGHDR and SFDVKD. The CDR3 DNA sequence: TGTGCCACTGCTTATCAGAGGGGGATTTATAATTCACCCCTCCACTTT. This encodes CATAYQRGIYNSPLHF.

V is TRBV5-5 and J is TRBJ1-1, with no clear D. This CDR3 is 14 amino acids long. The ends were cut back, 2 bases at V and 4 bases at J, with 12 bases in the middle. Germline values: CDR1 SGHKS, CDR2 YYEKEE (reference sequence). Here the CDR3 DNA reads TGTGCCAGCAGCTTCTCGGGGTTTGTCACTGAAGCTTTCTTT. Translation: CASSFSGFVTEAFF.

The V call is TRBV27, the J call TRBJ2-1, with 12 nucleotides matching TRBD1. Germline V lookup: CDR1 MNHEY, CDR2 SMNVEV (reference sequence). Trimming at V came to 1 base and at J to 3 bases, leaving 4 bases not matched to a gene. There are 17 residues in the CDR3. CDR3 in DNA: TGTGCCAGCAGTTTATATGGGACAGGGGGCATCTACAATGAGCAGTTCTTC. This gives the protein CASSLYGTGGIYNEQFF.

This sequence joins TRBV4-3 and TRBJ2-1; 7 nucleotides align to TRBD2. This CDR3 spans 15 amino acids. The V and J ends lost 1 base and 4 bases, in that order; junction bases with no gene match: 4. In germline, CDR1 is LGHNA, CDR2 YSLEER. This CDR3 is CASSQGGSGYNEQFF. CDR3 bases: TGCGCCAGCAGCCAAGGGGGTAGCGGGTACAATGAGCAGTTCTTC.

V and J are TRBV14 and TRBJ2-7, with 9 bases matching TRBD1. With V trimmed by 5 bases and J by 6 bases, 17 bases remained unmatched. Germline V gene data show CDR1 as SGHDN and CDR2 as FVKESK. This CDR3 region has 17 residues. CDR3 protein: CASSLLPGTGSSGEQYF. The CDR3 DNA is TGTGCCAGCAGCTTACTCCCCGGGACAGGGTCAAGTGGCGAGCAGTACTTC.